These T cell receptor beta chains were read from a single sample in a study of regulatory T cells in long-lasting Graves disease. TCRdb itself ran the multiplex PCR reads through MiXCR, one entry per CDR3 protein. The sample shows hundreds of thousands of distinct CDR3 sequences, around an eighth of them seen only once. These data also featured in a second study, about T cells in Graves' hyperthyroidism and ophthalmopathy.

The sample consisted of peripheral blood mononuclear cells (PBMCs), taken at new diagnosis, from a patient treated with antithyroid drugs. All receptors derive from a man between 25 and 39 years old with Graves disease. Each CDR3 is given with its conserved first and last residue. The D gene is left open where the match is weak. The listing skips clone size in some rows; elsewhere it reads once, few, many or a size class.

v_gene: TRBV14; j_gene: TRBJ2-1; abundance: few; d_gene: -; CDR3aa: CASSHTYQFPFLGNEQFF; CDR3nt: TGTGCCAGCAGCCATACATACCAGTTTCCCTTTCTCGGCAATGAGCAGTTCTTC
v_gene: TRBV10-2; j_gene: TRBJ2-1; abundance: many; d_gene: TRBD2; CDR3aa: CATRTSGTYNEQFF; CDR3nt: TGCGCCACCAGGACTAGCGGGACCTACAATGAGCAGTTCTTC
v_gene: TRBV11-2; j_gene: TRBJ2-3; abundance: many; d_gene: TRBD2; CDR3aa: CASSLRGRDPSTDTQYF; CDR3nt: TGTGCCAGCAGCTTAAGAGGGAGGGATCCTAGCACAGATACGCAGTATTTT
v_gene: TRBV12-5; j_gene: TRBJ1-1; abundance: few; d_gene: -; CDR3aa: CASGPGPPWTEAFF; CDR3nt: TGTGCTAGTGGTCCGGGGCCCCCATGGACTGAAGCTTTCTTT
v_gene: TRBV7-6; j_gene: TRBJ2-1; abundance: few; d_gene: TRBD2; CDR3aa: CASSYVAGPYNEQFF; CDR3nt: TGTGCCAGCAGCTACGTAGCGGGACCCTACAATGAGCAGTTCTTC
v_gene: TRBV20-1; j_gene: TRBJ2-1; abundance: -; d_gene: -; CDR3aa: CSASGRDVRITYNEQFF; CDR3nt: TGCAGTGCTAGTGGGCGGGATGTGAGGATCACCTACAATGAGCAGTTCTTC
v_gene: TRBV20-1; j_gene: TRBJ2-3; abundance: many; d_gene: TRBD2; CDR3aa: CSARGLAGGDTQYF; CDR3nt: TGCAGTGCTAGAGGGCTAGCGGGAGGAGATACGCAGTATTTT
v_gene: TRBV6-2/TRBV6-3; j_gene: TRBJ2-7; abundance: -; d_gene: TRBD2; CDR3aa: CASSYGLAGYYEQYF; CDR3nt: TGTGCCAGCAGTTACGGGCTAGCGGGCTACTACGAGCAGTACTTC
v_gene: TRBV6-2/TRBV6-3; j_gene: TRBJ1-1; abundance: many; d_gene: -; CDR3aa: CASSYSRINTEAFF; CDR3nt: TGTGCCAGCAGTTACTCCAGAATTAACACTGAAGCTTTCTTT
v_gene: TRBV19; j_gene: TRBJ2-7; abundance: many; d_gene: TRBD2; CDR3aa: CASSISLAATYEQYF; CDR3nt: TGTGCCAGTAGTATCTCACTAGCGGCGACTTACGAGCAGTACTTC
v_gene: TRBV18; j_gene: TRBJ2-2; abundance: -; d_gene: TRBD1; CDR3aa: CASSPRGQAGELFF; CDR3nt: TGTGCCAGCTCACCTAGGGGGCAAGCCGGGGAGCTGTTTTTT
v_gene: TRBV9; j_gene: TRBJ2-2; abundance: -; d_gene: -; CDR3aa: CASSVGGTGELFF; CDR3nt: TGTGCCAGCAGCGTAGGGGGCACCGGGGAGCTGTTTTTT
v_gene: TRBV12-5; j_gene: TRBJ2-1; abundance: many; d_gene: TRBD1; CDR3aa: CASGRQGYNEQFF; CDR3nt: TGTGCTAGTGGGAGACAGGGGTACAATGAGCAGTTCTTC
v_gene: TRBV29-1; j_gene: TRBJ2-1; abundance: many; d_gene: TRBD2; CDR3aa: CSVEVYPGTSGRSQQFF; CDR3nt: TGCAGCGTTGAAGTCTACCCCGGGACTAGCGGGAGGAGTCAGCAGTTCTTC
v_gene: TRBV7-9; j_gene: TRBJ2-5; abundance: many; d_gene: TRBD1; CDR3aa: CASSLGWTGGQETQYF; CDR3nt: TGTGCCAGCAGCTTAGGATGGACAGGGGGCCAAGAGACCCAGTACTTC
v_gene: TRBV28; j_gene: TRBJ2-7; abundance: few; d_gene: TRBD1; CDR3aa: CASSTPGTGWHEQYF; CDR3nt: TGTGCCAGCAGCACCCCGGGGACAGGGTGGCACGAGCAGTACTTC
v_gene: TRBV30; j_gene: TRBJ1-6; abundance: -; d_gene: -; CDR3aa: CAWSYDRGVSPLHF; CDR3nt: TGTGCCTGGAGCTATGATAGGGGAGTCTCACCCCTCCACTTT
v_gene: TRBV29-1; j_gene: TRBJ2-5; abundance: few; d_gene: -; CDR3aa: CSVAAQPAWETQYF; CDR3nt: TGCAGCGTTGCAGCCCAGCCGGCGTGGGAGACCCAGTACTTC
v_gene: TRBV27; j_gene: TRBJ2-7; abundance: many; d_gene: -; CDR3aa: CASSPRGGSYEQYF; CDR3nt: TGTGCCAGCAGCCCGCGAGGTGGCTCCTACGAGCAGTACTTC
v_gene: TRBV5-1; j_gene: TRBJ2-1; abundance: few; d_gene: -; CDR3aa: CASSLGLWERLEDNEQFF; CDR3nt: TGCGCCAGCAGCTTGGGTCTGTGGGAGCGATTGGAGGACAATGAGCAGTTCTTC
v_gene: TRBV7-2; j_gene: TRBJ2-1; abundance: many; d_gene: -; CDR3aa: CASSLLADPPNEQFF; CDR3nt: TGTGCCAGCAGCTTACTGGCGGACCCACCAAATGAGCAGTTCTTC
v_gene: TRBV27; j_gene: TRBJ2-1; abundance: many; d_gene: TRBD2; CDR3aa: CASSLVTSGDEQFF; CDR3nt: TGTGCCAGCAGTTTAGTGACTAGCGGGGATGAGCAGTTCTTC
v_gene: TRBV6-1; j_gene: TRBJ2-7; abundance: few; d_gene: -; CDR3aa: CASSETGHEQYF; CDR3nt: TGTGCCAGCAGTGAAACGGGTCACGAGCAGTACTTC
v_gene: TRBV18; j_gene: TRBJ2-3; abundance: many; d_gene: -; CDR3aa: CASSPRRGDTDTQYF; CDR3nt: TGTGCCAGCTCACCACGTCGCGGAGATACAGATACGCAGTATTTT
v_gene: TRBV2; j_gene: TRBJ1-2; abundance: -; d_gene: -; CDR3aa: CASSWAHGYTF; CDR3nt: TGTGCCAGCAGTTGGGCACATGGCTACACCTTC
v_gene: TRBV20-1; j_gene: TRBJ1-5; abundance: many; d_gene: -; CDR3aa: CSAREDITQPQHF; CDR3nt: TGCAGTGCTAGAGAGGACATTACGCAGCCCCAGCATTTT
v_gene: TRBV3-1; j_gene: TRBJ2-5; abundance: many; d_gene: -; CDR3aa: CASSQDLGGETQYF; CDR3nt: TGTGCCAGCAGCCAAGATTTAGGCGGAGAGACCCAGTACTTC
v_gene: TRBV12-3/TRBV12-4; j_gene: TRBJ1-2; abundance: many; d_gene: -; CDR3aa: CASSLSGPGGYTF; CDR3nt: TGTGCCAGCAGTTTGTCAGGACCTGGTGGCTACACCTTC
v_gene: TRBV7-9; j_gene: TRBJ2-7; abundance: once; d_gene: TRBD1; CDR3aa: CASSSTGTGYEQYF; CDR3nt: TGTGCCAGCAGCTCTACCGGGACAGGCTACGAGCAGTACTTC
v_gene: TRBV20-1; j_gene: TRBJ2-1; abundance: few; d_gene: TRBD2; CDR3aa: CSAAGDSPYNEQFF; CDR3nt: TGCAGTGCCGCGGGGGATTCCCCTTACAATGAGCAGTTCTTC
v_gene: TRBV18; j_gene: TRBJ1-3; abundance: few; d_gene: TRBD1; CDR3aa: CASSPMDRGNTIYF; CDR3nt: TGTGCCAGCTCACCGATGGACAGGGGAAACACCATATATTTT
v_gene: TRBV5-1; j_gene: TRBJ2-3; abundance: many; d_gene: -; CDR3aa: CASSRTATGVNTDTQYF; CDR3nt: TGCGCCAGCAGCCGTACCGCCACGGGGGTGAACACAGATACGCAGTATTTT
v_gene: TRBV12-3/TRBV12-4; j_gene: TRBJ1-4; abundance: -; d_gene: -; CDR3aa: CASSLYGDGGPNEKLFF; CDR3nt: TGTGCCAGCAGTTTATACGGGGACGGGGGGCCAAATGAAAAACTGTTTTTT
v_gene: TRBV2; j_gene: TRBJ2-2; abundance: many; d_gene: TRBD2; CDR3aa: CARSSGRGAGELFF; CDR3nt: TGTGCCAGAAGTAGCGGGAGAGGAGCCGGGGAGCTGTTTTTT
v_gene: TRBV5-1; j_gene: TRBJ2-1; abundance: once; d_gene: TRBD1; CDR3aa: CASASRDRGYNEQFF; CDR3nt: TGCGCCAGCGCCTCCCGGGACAGGGGATACAATGAGCAGTTCTTC
v_gene: TRBV7-7; j_gene: TRBJ2-1; abundance: -; d_gene: TRBD1; CDR3aa: CASSLRDSPQFNEQFF; CDR3nt: TGTGCCAGCAGCTTGAGGGACAGTCCCCAGTTCAATGAGCAGTTCTTC
v_gene: TRBV27; j_gene: TRBJ2-1; abundance: many; d_gene: -; CDR3aa: CASSLISGGRNEQFF; CDR3nt: TGTGCCAGCAGTCTAATCAGCGGAGGGCGGAATGAGCAGTTCTTC
v_gene: TRBV5-1; j_gene: TRBJ2-7; abundance: many; d_gene: -; CDR3aa: CASSKDLAYEQYF; CDR3nt: TGCGCCAGCAGCAAGGACCTAGCTTACGAGCAGTACTTC
v_gene: TRBV6-1; j_gene: TRBJ2-2; abundance: many; d_gene: -; CDR3aa: CASIVGAVSTGELFF; CDR3nt: TGTGCCAGCATTGTGGGGGCGGTAAGCACCGGGGAGCTGTTTTTT
v_gene: TRBV4-1; j_gene: TRBJ2-1; abundance: -; d_gene: -; CDR3aa: CASSQASLAYNEQFF; CDR3nt: TGCGCCAGCAGCCAAGCCAGCCTAGCTTACAATGAGCAGTTCTTC
v_gene: TRBV6-2/TRBV6-3; j_gene: TRBJ2-1; abundance: once; d_gene: TRBD2; CDR3aa: CASSYGGRSAYNEQFF; CDR3nt: TGTGCCAGCAGTTACGGCGGGAGGTCGGCCTACAATGAGCAGTTCTTC
v_gene: TRBV6-4; j_gene: TRBJ1-1; abundance: -; d_gene: -; CDR3aa: CASSQSAFSTEAFF; CDR3nt: TGTGCCAGCAGTCAGAGCGCATTTAGCACTGAAGCTTTCTTT
v_gene: TRBV7-7; j_gene: TRBJ2-2; abundance: -; d_gene: -; CDR3aa: CASSPSYGGLVGELFF; CDR3nt: TGTGCCAGCAGCCCAAGTTATGGGGGATTAGTCGGGGAGCTGTTTTTT
v_gene: TRBV29-1; j_gene: TRBJ1-1; abundance: -; d_gene: -; CDR3aa: CSVEDGGGGTEAFF; CDR3nt: TGCAGCGTTGAAGACGGTGGGGGAGGTACTGAAGCTTTCTTT
v_gene: TRBV12-3/TRBV12-4; j_gene: TRBJ2-2; abundance: many; d_gene: TRBD2; CDR3aa: CASRLGLDGELFF; CDR3nt: TGTGCCAGCAGACTCGGACTAGACGGGGAGCTGTTTTTT
v_gene: TRBV5-1; j_gene: TRBJ1-6; abundance: many; d_gene: -; CDR3aa: CASQSGGSSSYNSPLHF; CDR3nt: TGCGCCAGCCAAAGTGGTGGCTCCAGCTCCTATAATTCACCCCTCCACTTT
v_gene: TRBV6-2/TRBV6-3; j_gene: TRBJ2-2; abundance: many; d_gene: -; CDR3aa: CASSYITNTGELFF; CDR3nt: TGTGCCAGCAGTTACATTACGAACACCGGGGAGCTGTTTTTT
v_gene: TRBV7-2; j_gene: TRBJ1-1; abundance: many; d_gene: TRBD1; CDR3aa: CASSTQGASLNTEAFF; CDR3nt: TGTGCCAGCAGCACACAGGGGGCTTCCTTGAACACTGAAGCTTTCTTT
v_gene: TRBV7-7; j_gene: TRBJ2-2; abundance: few; d_gene: -; CDR3aa: CASSLVDGYTGELFF; CDR3nt: TGTGCTAGCAGCTTAGTTGATGGTTACACCGGGGAGCTGTTTTTT
v_gene: TRBV5-1; j_gene: TRBJ2-5; abundance: -; d_gene: TRBD1; CDR3aa: CASSYRTGGGQETQYF; CDR3nt: TGCGCCAGCAGCTATAGGACAGGGGGAGGCCAAGAGACCCAGTACTTC
v_gene: TRBV4-1; j_gene: TRBJ2-7; abundance: few; d_gene: -; CDR3aa: CASSPSLGQTYEQYF; CDR3nt: TGCGCCAGCAGCCCTTCCCTCGGGCAGACCTACGAGCAGTACTTC
v_gene: TRBV4-1; j_gene: TRBJ2-6; abundance: few; d_gene: -; CDR3aa: CASSQQPVRAPSPAF; CDR3nt: TGCGCCAGCAGCCAACAACCCGTCCGTGCCCCGAGTCCGGCTTTC
v_gene: TRBV6-2/TRBV6-3; j_gene: TRBJ2-1; abundance: -; d_gene: -; CDR3aa: CASSYSFGFSYNEQFF; CDR3nt: TGTGCCAGCAGTTACAGTTTCGGCTTCTCCTACAATGAGCAGTTCTTC
v_gene: TRBV5-1; j_gene: TRBJ2-1; abundance: few; d_gene: -; CDR3aa: CASSLVKFGGTYNEQFF; CDR3nt: TGCGCCAGCAGCTTGGTGAAGTTCGGCGGGACATACAATGAGCAGTTCTTC